These 25 T cell receptor beta chains were sequenced from one sample in a study of cytomegalovirus exposure and HLA in healthy donors. Researchers ran the PCR with 60 Vbeta and 13 Jbeta primers. The data were produced by immunoSEQ multiplex PCR, yet TCRdb's version contains in-frame clones alone and is incomplete. The sample's table shows more than 140,000 clones. The source material was PBMCs. These receptor sequences come from a young woman in good health and CMV-seronegative.

The gene calls are TRBV19 and TRBJ1-5; the D is unclear. CDR3 size: 13 residues. CDR1 is LNHDA, CDR2 SQIVND, per germline (reference sequence). The V end lost 4 bases, the J end lost 2 bases, and 6 bases lay between the germline ends. Here the CDR3 reads CASSTAGNQPQHF. The DNA of the CDR3 is TGTGCCAGTAGTACGGCGGGCAATCAGCCCCAGCATTTT.

The V gene is TRBV25-1, the J gene TRBJ2-1, with 15 nucleotides matching TRBD2. CDR1 is MGHDK and CDR2 is SYGVNS in the germline V gene. With 7 bases clipped from V and 7 bases from J, the junction kept 5 bases outside the gene matches. The CDR3 totals 15 residues. The CDR3 sequence is CASTWTSGRGNEQFF. CDR3 DNA sequence: TGTGCCAGCACCTGGACTAGCGGGAGGGGAAATGAGCAGTTCTTC.

The chain uses TRBV6-5 and TRBJ2-7, with D maybe TRBD1 (6 bases). The CDR3 sequence is 14 residues long. Germline CDR1 MNHEY, CDR2 SVGAGI. Trimming pared 6 bases from V and 3 bases from J, leaving 15 bases between. Written as DNA, the CDR3 is TGTGCCAGCAGCCTATTTAGGGGACACTACGAGCAGTACGTC. Its protein product is CASSLFRGHYEQYV.

The chain is built from TRBV5-1 and TRBJ2-1; D uncertain. Germline V lookup: CDR1 SGHRS, CDR2 YFSETQ. The CDR3 is made up of 20 amino acids. Trimming removed 1 base from V and 0 bases from J, with 23 bases in between. The CDR3 DNA reads TGCGCCAGCAGCTTGCCCTCTAACTCTAATAGCCGAAGCTCCTACAATGAGCAGTTCTTC. Translated: CASSLPSNSNSRSSYNEQFF.

The chain carries TRBV4-2 and TRBJ1-2; D not resolved. Trimming cost V 3 bases and J 0 bases, with 11 bases left between them. This CDR3 region has 15 residues. Per germline, CDR1 LGHNA and CDR2 YNFKEQ. In DNA, the CDR3 is TGTGCCAGCAGCCACGAGTCGCCTTCTAACTATGGCTACACCTTC. It translates to CASSHESPSNYGYTF.

The rearrangement uses TRBV9 and TRBJ2-1; TRBD2 matches at 8 bases. There are 14 residues in the CDR3. Trimming took 6 bases from V and 3 from J; bases not matched to a gene: 5. Germline lookup yields CDR1 SGDLS and CDR2 YYNGEE. The CDR3 reads CASNTGTSYNEQFF. The CDR3 DNA sequence: TGTGCCAGCAACACCGGGACTAGCTACAATGAGCAGTTCTTC.

This chain uses TRBV10-2 with TRBJ2-1; D not resolved. This CDR3 contains 13 residues. The germline V gene has CDR1 WSHSY and CDR2 SAAADI. V lost 0 bases to trimming and J lost 9 bases, with 9 bases between them. The CDR3 loop reads CASSESLASEQFF. The CDR3 bases are TGCGCCAGCAGTGAGTCTTTAGCCTCTGAGCAGTTCTTC.

J is TRBJ1-4 and V is TRBV28; D possibly corresponds to TRBD1 (5 bases). V was cut by 6 bases and J by 8 bases, with 22 bases left in between. Germline loops: CDR1 MDHEN, CDR2 SYDVKM. This CDR3 contains 16 residues. The CDR3 loop is CASSPTGGLSQEKLFF. DNA for the CDR3: TGTGCCAGCAGCCCTACAGGCGGCCTAAGTCAGGAAAAACTGTTTTTT.

The chain recombines TRBV6-1 with TRBJ2-2; D call uncertain. This CDR3 contains 14 residues. With 5 bases removed from V and 5 bases from J, the gap between germline ends came to 12 bases. Germline assignment: CDR1 MNHNS and CDR2 SASEGT. This chain's CDR3 is CASSPRGETGELFF. The CDR3 region has the DNA TGTGCCAGCAGTCCTAGAGGAGAAACCGGGGAGCTGTTTTTT.

The rearrangement links TRBV9 to TRBJ2-3; tentatively, D is TRBD1 (6 bases). Germline V gives CDR1 SGDLS, CDR2 YYNGEE. The CDR3 is made up of 15 amino acids. V was cut by 7 bases and J by 0 bases, with 15 bases left in between. The CDR3 region has the DNA TGTGCCAGCGGTTCTGGGGGCCCTAGCACAGATACGCAGTATTTT. Protein sequence: CASGSGGPSTDTQYF.

J is TRBJ2-5 and V is TRBV5-5; D call uncertain. This CDR3 region has 14 residues. Trimming cost V 3 bases and J 5 bases, with 14 bases left between them. Germline V gene lookup returns CDR1 SGHKS and CDR2 YYEKEE (reference sequence). The CDR3 DNA reads as TGTGCCAGCAGCTATGACCTAGTGGAGGAGACCCAGTACTTC. The encoded protein is CASSYDLVEETQYF.

The gene calls are TRBV18 and TRBJ2-3, with D possibly matching TRBD2 (6 bases). Between the trimmed V and J ends, which lost 4 bases and 2 bases, there was a span of 16 bases. Germline loops: CDR1 KGHSH, CDR2 LQKENI. The CDR3 length is 16 residues. Here the CDR3 reads CASSLETSRTTDTQYF. The CDR3 DNA reads TGTGCCAGCTCACTCGAAACTAGCCGAACCACAGATACGCAGTATTTT.

This sequence joins TRBV7-9 and TRBJ2-2; unclear D gene. The length of the CDR3 is 15 residues. Germline CDR1 SEHNR, CDR2 FQNEAQ (reference sequence). V lost 3 bases and J lost 4, with 12 bases in between. CDR3 region: CASSFSASGTGELFF. The CDR3 DNA sequence: TGTGCCAGCAGCTTTAGTGCCTCGGGCACCGGGGAGCTGTTTTTT.

The CDR3 region has the DNA TGTGCCAGCAGCCAAGCAAATTCACCCCTCCACTTT. The encoded protein is CASSQANSPLHF. J is TRBJ1-6 and V is TRBV14; unclear D gene. Trimming left V 1 base short and J 7 bases short, with 2 bases between. The germline CDR1 and CDR2 sequences are SGHDN and FVKESK. The CDR3 runs 12 residues.

Written as DNA, the CDR3 is TGTGCCAGCAGCCGGAGGGCTGGGGTGAACACCGGGGAGCTGTTTTTT. Protein sequence: CASSRRAGVNTGELFF. The V call is TRBV11-2, the J call TRBJ2-2, with a possible D match to TRBD2 (6 bases). The CDR3 is 16 amino acids. Between the trimmed V and J ends, which lost 5 bases and 1 base, there was a span of 14 bases. In germline, CDR1 is SGHAT, CDR2 FQNNGV.

This chain links TRBV15 with TRBJ2-3, with 10 bases identical to TRBD2. Germline V gene sequence: CDR1 LNHNV, CDR2 YYDKDF (reference sequence). This CDR3 comprises 15 residues. With 3 bases clipped from V and 3 bases from J, the junction kept 3 bases outside the gene matches. The CDR3 here is CATSSQREGTDTQYF. The CDR3 nucleotides are TGTGCCACCAGCAGCCAGCGGGAGGGGACAGATACGCAGTATTTT.

The CDR3 spells CASSRDSRYGYTF. CDR3 nucleotide sequence: TGTGCCAGCAGCCGTGACAGTCGGTATGGCTACACCTTC. The chain employs TRBV27 and TRBJ1-2, with a possible D match to TRBD1 (5 bases). CDR1 MNHEY and CDR2 SMNVEV come from the germline V gene (reference sequence). Deletions cut 6 bases from V and 5 bases from J, with 13 bases between. The CDR3 is 13 residues long.

J is TRBJ1-1 and V is TRBV6-1, with 7 bases lining up with TRBD1. The CDR3 loop spans 14 amino acids. Germline CDR1 MNHNS, CDR2 SASEGT. Trimming removed 6 bases from V and 1 base from J; junction bases left unmatched: 5. This CDR3 is CASRPGQTNTEAFF. CDR3 sequence (DNA): TGTGCCAGCAGACCGGGACAGACGAACACTGAAGCTTTCTTT.

This chain uses TRBV7-2 with TRBJ1-2, with unresolved D. The V gene's germline CDR1 is SGHTA and CDR2 FQGNSA. CDR3 size: 11 residues. V shed 5 bases and J shed 7 bases, with 8 bases lying between them. This chain's CDR3 is CASSDTVGYTF. The CDR3 nucleotides are TGTGCCAGCAGCGATACTGTTGGCTACACCTTC.

The chain uses TRBV7-9 and TRBJ2-1, with 12 bases matching TRBD2. The CDR3 is 16 residues long. Germline loops: CDR1 SEHNR, CDR2 FQNEAQ (reference sequence). The V gene end was trimmed by 3 bases and the J gene end by 8 bases; junction bases not matched to a gene: 8. CDR3 sequence: CASSLGLAGGPDEQFF. For the CDR3, the DNA is TGTGCCAGCAGCTTGGGGCTAGCGGGAGGGCCGGATGAGCAGTTCTTC.

Concerning this clone itself: Additional DNA sequences in this sample encode the identical CDR3. This chain connects TRBV7-3 to TRBJ1-1, with 8 bases matching TRBD1. The CDR3 sequence is 13 residues long. Per germline, CDR1 SGHTA and CDR2 FQGTGA. With V trimmed by 3 bases and J by 4 bases, 1 base remained unmatched. As DNA, the CDR3 is TGTGCCAGCAGCTTCAGGGGGCTCACTGAAGCTTTCTTT. The encoded protein is CASSFRGLTEAFF. Using reference TRBV7-3 and TRBJ1-1 for the parts outside the CDR3, the full variable domain is GAGVSQTPSNKVTEKGKYVELRCDPISGHTALYWYRQSLGQGPEFLIYFQGTGAADDSGLPNDRFFAVRPEGSVSTLKIQRTERGDSAVYLCASSFRGLTEAFFGQGTRLTVV.

The rearrangement uses TRBV27 and TRBJ2-2, with TRBD2 identical over 7 bases. The ends lost 6 bases at V and 4 bases at J; junction bases unmatched: 5. Per germline, CDR1 MNHEY and CDR2 SMNVEV (reference sequence). The CDR3 runs to 14 residues. The CDR3 DNA sequence: TGTGCCAGCAGCGGACTAGAGCTCACCGGGGAGCTGTTTTTT. Protein product: CASSGLELTGELFF.

The chain has TRBV5-5 and TRBJ1-4; D gene ambiguous. Germline CDR1 and CDR2: SGHKS and YYEKEE (reference sequence). This CDR3 has 15 amino acids. V was shortened by 5 bases and J by 0 bases, with 11 bases between the two germline ends. CDR3 coding DNA: TGTGCCAGCAGTGTGAACACAGCAACTAATGAAAAACTGTTTTTT. Translation gives CASSVNTATNEKLFF. Together with reference TRBV5-5 and TRBJ1-4, the CDR3 gives the full variable domain: DAGVTQSPTHLIKTRGQQVTLRCSPISGHKSVSWYQQVLGQGPQFIFQYYEKEERGRGNFPDRFSARQFPNYSSELNVNALLLGDSALYLCASSVNTATNEKLFFGSGTQLSVL.

The chain uses TRBV7-2 and TRBJ2-5; D remains ambiguous. The CDR3 has 13 amino acids. CDR1 and CDR2 from the germline V gene are SGHTA and FQGNSA. Between the trimmed V and J ends, which lost 6 bases and 5 bases, there was a span of 13 bases. The CDR3 coding sequence is TGTGCCAGCAGGTTGGGCAGTGGGGAGACCCAGTACTTC. Translation gives CASRLGSGETQYF.

V and J are TRBV11-2 and TRBJ2-1, with 7 bases that match TRBD2. V shed 4 bases and J 7 bases; nucleotides not matched to a gene: 10. CDR3 length: 15 amino acids. Germline V CDR1 and CDR2: SGHAT, FQNNGV. CDR3 loop: CASSSRSYGRNEQFF. The CDR3, as DNA: TGTGCCAGCAGCTCCCGTAGCTACGGGAGGAATGAGCAGTTCTTC.